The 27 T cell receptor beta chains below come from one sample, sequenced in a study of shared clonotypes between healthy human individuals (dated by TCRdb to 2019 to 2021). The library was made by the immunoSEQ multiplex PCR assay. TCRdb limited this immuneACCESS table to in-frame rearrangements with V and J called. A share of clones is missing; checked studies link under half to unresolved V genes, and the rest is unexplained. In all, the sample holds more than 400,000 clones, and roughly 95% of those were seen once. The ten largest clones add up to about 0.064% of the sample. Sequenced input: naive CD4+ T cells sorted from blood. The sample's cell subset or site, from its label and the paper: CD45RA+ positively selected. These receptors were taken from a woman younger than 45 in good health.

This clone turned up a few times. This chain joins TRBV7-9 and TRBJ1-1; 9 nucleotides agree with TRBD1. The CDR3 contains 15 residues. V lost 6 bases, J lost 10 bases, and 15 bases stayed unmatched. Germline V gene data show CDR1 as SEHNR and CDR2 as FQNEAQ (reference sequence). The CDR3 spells CASRTPLGTGSVAFF. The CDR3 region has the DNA TGTGCCAGCAGGACTCCCTTGGGGACAGGGTCAGTAGCTTTCTTT.

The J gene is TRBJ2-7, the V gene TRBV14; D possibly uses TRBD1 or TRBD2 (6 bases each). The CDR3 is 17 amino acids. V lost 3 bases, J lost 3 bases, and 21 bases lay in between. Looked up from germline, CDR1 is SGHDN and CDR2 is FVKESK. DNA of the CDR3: TGTGCCAGCAGCCACGGTTGGGGGGCAAAGGACGGCTACGAGCAGTACTTC. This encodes CASSHGWGAKDGYEQYF. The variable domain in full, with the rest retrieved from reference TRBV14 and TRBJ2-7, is EAGVTQFPSHSVIEKGQTVTLRCDPISGHDNLYWYRRVMGKEIKFLLHFVKESKQDESGMPNNRFLAERTGGTYSTLKVQPAELEDSGVYFCASSHGWGAKDGYEQYFGPGTRLTVT.

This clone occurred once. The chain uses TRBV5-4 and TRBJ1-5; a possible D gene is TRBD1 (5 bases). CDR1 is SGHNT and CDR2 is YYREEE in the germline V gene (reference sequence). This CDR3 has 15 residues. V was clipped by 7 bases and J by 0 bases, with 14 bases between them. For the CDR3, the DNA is TGTGCCAGCGTGGGGCCAGTCCATAGCAATCAGCCCCAGCATTTT. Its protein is CASVGPVHSNQPQHF.

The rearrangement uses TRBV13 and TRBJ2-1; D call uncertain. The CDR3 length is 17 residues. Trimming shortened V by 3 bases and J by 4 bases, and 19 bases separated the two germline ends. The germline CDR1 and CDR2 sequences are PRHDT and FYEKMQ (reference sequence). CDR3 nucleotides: TGTGCCAGCAGCTTCCTCCTGCCCTTAATTACATACAATGAGCAGTTCTTC. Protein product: CASSFLLPLITYNEQFF.

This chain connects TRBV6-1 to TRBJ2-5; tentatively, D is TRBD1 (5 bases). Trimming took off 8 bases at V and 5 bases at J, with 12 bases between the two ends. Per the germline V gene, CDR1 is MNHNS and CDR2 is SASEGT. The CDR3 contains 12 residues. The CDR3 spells CASRRQGETQYF. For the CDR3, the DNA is TGTGCCAGCCGCCGTCAGGGTGAGACCCAGTACTTC.

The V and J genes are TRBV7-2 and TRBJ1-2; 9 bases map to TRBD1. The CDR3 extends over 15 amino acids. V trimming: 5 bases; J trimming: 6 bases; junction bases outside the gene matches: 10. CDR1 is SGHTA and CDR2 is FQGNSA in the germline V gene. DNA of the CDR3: TGTGCCAGCAGCCGTCCCGGGACAGGGTTGGATGGCTACACCTTC. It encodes CASSRPGTGLDGYTF.

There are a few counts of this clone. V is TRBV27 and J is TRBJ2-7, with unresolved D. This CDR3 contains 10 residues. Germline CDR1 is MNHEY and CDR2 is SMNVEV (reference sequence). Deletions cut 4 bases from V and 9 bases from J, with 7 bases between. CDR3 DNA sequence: TGTGCCAGCAGTTACACGAGGCAGTACTTC. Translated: CASSYTRQYF.

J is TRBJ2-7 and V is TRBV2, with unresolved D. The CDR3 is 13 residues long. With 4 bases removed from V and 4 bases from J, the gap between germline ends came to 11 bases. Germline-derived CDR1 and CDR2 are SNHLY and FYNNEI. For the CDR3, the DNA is TGTGCCAGCAGTGCCTTAGGGTTGTACGAGCAGTACTTC. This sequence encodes CASSALGLYEQYF. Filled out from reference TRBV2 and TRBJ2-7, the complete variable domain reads EPEVTQTPSHQVTQMGQEVILRCVPISNHLYFYWYRQILGQKVEFLVSFYNNEISEKSEIFDDQFSVERPDGSNFTLKIRSTKLEDSAMYFCASSALGLYEQYFGPGTRLTVT.

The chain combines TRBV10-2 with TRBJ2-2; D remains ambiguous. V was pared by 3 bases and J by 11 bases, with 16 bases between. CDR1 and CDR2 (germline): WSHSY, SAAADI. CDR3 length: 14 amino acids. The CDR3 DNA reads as TGCGCCAGCAGTGAAGTCGGGCAGCCTCCTGAGCTGTTTTTT. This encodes CASSEVGQPPELFF.

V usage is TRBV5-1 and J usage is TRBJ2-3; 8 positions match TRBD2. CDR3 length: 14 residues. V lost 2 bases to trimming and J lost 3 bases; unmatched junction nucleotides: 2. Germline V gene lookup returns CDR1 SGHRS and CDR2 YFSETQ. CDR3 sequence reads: CASSFPGGTDTQYF. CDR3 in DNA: TGCGCCAGCAGCTTTCCGGGGGGGACAGATACGCAGTATTTT.

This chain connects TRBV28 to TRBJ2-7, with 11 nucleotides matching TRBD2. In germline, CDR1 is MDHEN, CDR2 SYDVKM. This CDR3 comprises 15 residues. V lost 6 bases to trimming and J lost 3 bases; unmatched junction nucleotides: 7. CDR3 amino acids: CASSWRLAGNYEQYF. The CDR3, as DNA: TGTGCCAGCAGCTGGAGACTAGCGGGAAACTACGAGCAGTACTTC.

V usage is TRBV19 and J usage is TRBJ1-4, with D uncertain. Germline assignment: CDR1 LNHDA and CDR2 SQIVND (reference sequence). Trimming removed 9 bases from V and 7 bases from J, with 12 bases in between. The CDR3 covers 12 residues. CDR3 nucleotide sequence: TGTGCCAGCCAGGAACATCCTGAAAAACTGTTTTTT. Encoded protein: CASQEHPEKLFF.

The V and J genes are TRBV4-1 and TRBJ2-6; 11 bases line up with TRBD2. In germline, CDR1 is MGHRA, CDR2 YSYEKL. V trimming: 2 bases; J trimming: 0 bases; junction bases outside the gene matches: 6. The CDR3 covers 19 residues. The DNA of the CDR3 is TGCGCCAGCAGCCAATTCGGACTAGCGGGCATCTCTGGGGCCAACGTCCTGACTTTC. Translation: CASSQFGLAGISGANVLTF.

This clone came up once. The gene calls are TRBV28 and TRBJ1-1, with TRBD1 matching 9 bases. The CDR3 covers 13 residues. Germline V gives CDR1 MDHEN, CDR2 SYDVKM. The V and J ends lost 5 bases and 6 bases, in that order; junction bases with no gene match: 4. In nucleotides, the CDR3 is TGTGCCAGCAGTCCCCGACAGGGGGCTGAAGCTTTCTTT. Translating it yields CASSPRQGAEAFF.

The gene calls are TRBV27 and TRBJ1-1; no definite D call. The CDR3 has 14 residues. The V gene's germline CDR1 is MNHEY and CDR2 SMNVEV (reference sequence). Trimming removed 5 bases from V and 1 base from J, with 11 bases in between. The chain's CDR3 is CASSTLQGNTEAFF. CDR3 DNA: TGTGCCAGCAGTACTTTGCAAGGGAACACTGAAGCTTTCTTT.

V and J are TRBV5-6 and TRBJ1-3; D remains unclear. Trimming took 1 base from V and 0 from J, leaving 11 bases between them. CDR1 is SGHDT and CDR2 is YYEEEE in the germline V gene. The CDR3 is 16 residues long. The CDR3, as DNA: TGTGCCAGCAGCTTGTATTCAGTAAGCTCTGGAAACACCATATATTTT. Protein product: CASSLYSVSSGNTIYF.

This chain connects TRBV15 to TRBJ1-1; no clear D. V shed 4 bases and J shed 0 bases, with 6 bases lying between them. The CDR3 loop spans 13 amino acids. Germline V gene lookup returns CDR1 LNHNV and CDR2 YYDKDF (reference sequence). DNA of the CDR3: TGTGCCACCAGCATCGATTTGAACACTGAAGCTTTCTTT. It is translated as CATSIDLNTEAFF. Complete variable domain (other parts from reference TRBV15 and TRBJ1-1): DAMVIQNPRYQVTQFGKPVTLSCSQTLNHNVMYWYQQKSSQAPKLLFHYYDKDFNNEADTPDNFQSRRPNTSFCFLDIRSPGLGDTAMYLCATSIDLNTEAFFGQGTRLTVV.

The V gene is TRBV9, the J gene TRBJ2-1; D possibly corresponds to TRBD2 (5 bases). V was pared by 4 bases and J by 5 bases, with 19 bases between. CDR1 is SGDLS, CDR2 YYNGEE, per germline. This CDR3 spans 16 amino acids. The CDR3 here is CASSNAGLRGNNEQFF. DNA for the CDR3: TGTGCCAGCAGCAACGCCGGGCTACGAGGGAACAATGAGCAGTTCTTC.

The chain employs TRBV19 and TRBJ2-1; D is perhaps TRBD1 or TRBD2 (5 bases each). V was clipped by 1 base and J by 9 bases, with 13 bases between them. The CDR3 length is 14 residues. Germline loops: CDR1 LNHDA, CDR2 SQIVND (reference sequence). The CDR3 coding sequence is TGTGCCAGTAGTATAGGGCTTAAGGGGACTGAGCAGTTCTTC. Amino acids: CASSIGLKGTEQFF. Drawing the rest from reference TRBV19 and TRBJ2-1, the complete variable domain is DGGITQSPKYLFRKEGQNVTLSCEQNLNHDAMYWYRQDPGQGLRLIYYSQIVNDFQKGDIAEGYSVSREKKESFPLTVTSAQKNPTAFYLCASSIGLKGTEQFFGPGTRLTVL.

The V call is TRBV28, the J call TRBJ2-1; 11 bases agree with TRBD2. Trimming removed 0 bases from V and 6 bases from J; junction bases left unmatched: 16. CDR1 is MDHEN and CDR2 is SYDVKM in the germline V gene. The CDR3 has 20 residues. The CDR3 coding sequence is TGTGCCAGCAGTTTATGGGGAAGGGCCTTAGCGGGAGGGCCACTCAATGAGCAGTTCTTC. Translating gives CASSLWGRALAGGPLNEQFF. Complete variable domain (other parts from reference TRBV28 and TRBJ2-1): DVKVTQSSRYLVKRTGEKVFLECVQDMDHENMFWYRQDPGLGLRLIYFSYDVKMKEKGDIPEGYSVSREKKERFSLILESASTNQTSMYLCASSLWGRALAGGPLNEQFFGPGTRLTVL.

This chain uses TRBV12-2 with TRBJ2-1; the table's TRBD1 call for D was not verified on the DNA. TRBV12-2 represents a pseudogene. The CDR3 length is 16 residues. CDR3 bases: TGTGCAAGTCGCTTAGCGATGGTCACAGGGAACAATGAGCAGTTCTTC. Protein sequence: CASRLAMVTGNNEQFF.

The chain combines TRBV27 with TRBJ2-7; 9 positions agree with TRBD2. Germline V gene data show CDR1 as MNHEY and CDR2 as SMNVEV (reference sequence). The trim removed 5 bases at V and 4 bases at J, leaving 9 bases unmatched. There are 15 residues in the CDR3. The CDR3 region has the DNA TGTGCCAGCAGTAGAGGGACTAGCAGGGGGTACGAGCAGTACTTC. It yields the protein CASSRGTSRGYEQYF.

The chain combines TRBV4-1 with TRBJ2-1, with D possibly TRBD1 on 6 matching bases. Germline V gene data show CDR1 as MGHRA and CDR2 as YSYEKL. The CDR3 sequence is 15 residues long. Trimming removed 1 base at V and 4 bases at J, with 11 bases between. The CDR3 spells CASSQGWGPYNEQFF. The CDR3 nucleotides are TGCGCCAGCAGCCAAGGGTGGGGGCCTTACAATGAGCAGTTCTTC.

This CDR3 reads CASSPPRGAADRFYGYTF. CDR3 in DNA: TGTGCCAGCAGCCCCCCTAGGGGAGCCGCTGATAGATTCTATGGCTACACCTTC. This chain uses TRBV9 with TRBJ1-2; possibly TRBD1 for D (5 bases). Trimming cost V 4 bases and J 4 bases, with 26 bases left between them. Per the germline V gene, CDR1 is SGDLS and CDR2 is YYNGEE. CDR3 length equals 18 residues.

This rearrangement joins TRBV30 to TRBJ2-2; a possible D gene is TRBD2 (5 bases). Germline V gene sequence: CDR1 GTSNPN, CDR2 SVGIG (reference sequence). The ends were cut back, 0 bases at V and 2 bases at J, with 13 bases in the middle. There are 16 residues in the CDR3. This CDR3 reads CAWSVPGSTNTGELFF. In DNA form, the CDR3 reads TGTGCCTGGAGTGTACCGGGGAGCACTAACACCGGGGAGCTGTTTTTT.

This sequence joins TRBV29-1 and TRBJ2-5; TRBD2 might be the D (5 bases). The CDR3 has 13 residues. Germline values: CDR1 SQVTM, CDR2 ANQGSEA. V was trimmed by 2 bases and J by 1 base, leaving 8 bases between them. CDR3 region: CSVERDPQETQYF. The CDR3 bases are TGCAGCGTTGAACGGGATCCCCAAGAGACCCAGTACTTC. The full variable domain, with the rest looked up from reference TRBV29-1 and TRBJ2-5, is SAVISQKPSRDICQRGTSLTIQCQVDSQVTMMFWYRQQPGQSLTLIATANQGSEATYESGFVIDKFPISRPNLTFSTLTVSNMSPEDSSIYLCSVERDPQETQYFGPGTRLLVL.

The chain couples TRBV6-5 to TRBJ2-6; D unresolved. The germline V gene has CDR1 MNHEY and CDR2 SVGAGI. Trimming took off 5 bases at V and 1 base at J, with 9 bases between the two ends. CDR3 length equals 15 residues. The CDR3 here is CASSPVMSGANVLTF. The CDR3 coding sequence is TGTGCCAGCAGTCCAGTCATGTCTGGGGCCAACGTCCTGACTTTC.